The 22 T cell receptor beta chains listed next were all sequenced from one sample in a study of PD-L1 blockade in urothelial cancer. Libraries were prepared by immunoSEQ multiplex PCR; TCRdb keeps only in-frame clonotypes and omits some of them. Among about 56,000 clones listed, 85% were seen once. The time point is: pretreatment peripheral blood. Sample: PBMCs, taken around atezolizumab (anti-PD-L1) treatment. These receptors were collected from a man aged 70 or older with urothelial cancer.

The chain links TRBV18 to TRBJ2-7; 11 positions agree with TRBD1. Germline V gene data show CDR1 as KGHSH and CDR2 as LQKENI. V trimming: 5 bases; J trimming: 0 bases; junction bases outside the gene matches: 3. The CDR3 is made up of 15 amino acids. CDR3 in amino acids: CASSGQGASSYEQYF. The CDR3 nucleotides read TGTGCCAGCTCAGGACAGGGGGCCAGCTCCTACGAGCAGTACTTC.

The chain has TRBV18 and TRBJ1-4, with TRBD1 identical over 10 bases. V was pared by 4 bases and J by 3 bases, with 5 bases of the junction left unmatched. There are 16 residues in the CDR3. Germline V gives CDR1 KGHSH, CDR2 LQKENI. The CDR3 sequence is CASSLRQGASNEKLFF. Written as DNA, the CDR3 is TGTGCCAGCTCACTACGACAGGGGGCGTCTAATGAAAAACTGTTTTTT.

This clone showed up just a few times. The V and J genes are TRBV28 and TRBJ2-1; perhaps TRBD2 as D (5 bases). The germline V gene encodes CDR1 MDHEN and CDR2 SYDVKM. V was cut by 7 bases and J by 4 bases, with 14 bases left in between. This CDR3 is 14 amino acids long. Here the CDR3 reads CASTSGSEYNEQFF. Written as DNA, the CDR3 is TGTGCCAGCACAAGCGGCTCAGAATACAATGAGCAGTTCTTC.

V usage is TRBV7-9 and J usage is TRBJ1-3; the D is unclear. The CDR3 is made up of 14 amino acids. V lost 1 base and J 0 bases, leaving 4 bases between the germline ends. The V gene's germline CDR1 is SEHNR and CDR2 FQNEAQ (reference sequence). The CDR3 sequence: CASSLGDSGNTIYF. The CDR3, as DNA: TGTGCCAGCAGCTTAGGAGACTCTGGAAACACCATATATTTT. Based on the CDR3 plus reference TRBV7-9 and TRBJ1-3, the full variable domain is DTGVSQNPRHKITKRGQNVTFRCDPISEHNRLYWYRQTLGQGPEFLTYFQNEAQLEKSRLLSDRFSAERPKGSFSTLEIQRTEQGDSAMYLCASSLGDSGNTIYFGEGSWLTVV.

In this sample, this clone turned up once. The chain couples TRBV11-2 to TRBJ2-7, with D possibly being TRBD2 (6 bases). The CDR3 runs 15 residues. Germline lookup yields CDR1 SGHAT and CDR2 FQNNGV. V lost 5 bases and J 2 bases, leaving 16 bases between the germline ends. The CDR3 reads CASSPPGLTTYEQYF. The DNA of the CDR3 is TGTGCCAGCAGCCCACCGGGACTTACGACCTACGAGCAGTACTTC.

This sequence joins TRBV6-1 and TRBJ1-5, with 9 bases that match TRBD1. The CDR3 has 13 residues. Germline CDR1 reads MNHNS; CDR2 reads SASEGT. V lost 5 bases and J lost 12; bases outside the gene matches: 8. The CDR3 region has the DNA TGTGCCAGCAGTCAAGACCGACAGGGGGGCCAGCATTTT. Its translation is CASSQDRQGGQHF.

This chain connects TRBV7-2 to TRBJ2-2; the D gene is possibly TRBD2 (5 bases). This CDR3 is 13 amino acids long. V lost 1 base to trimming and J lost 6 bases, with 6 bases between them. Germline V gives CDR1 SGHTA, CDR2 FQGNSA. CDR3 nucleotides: TGTGCCAGCAGCTTAGTAGCGTCCGGGGAGCTGTTTTTT. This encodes CASSLVASGELFF. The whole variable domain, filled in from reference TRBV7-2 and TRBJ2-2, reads GAGVSQSPSNKVTEKGKDVELRCDPISGHTALYWYRQSLGQGLEFLIYFQGNSAPDKSGLPSDRFSAERTGGSVSTLTIQRTQQEDSAVYLCASSLVASGELFFGEGSRLTVL.

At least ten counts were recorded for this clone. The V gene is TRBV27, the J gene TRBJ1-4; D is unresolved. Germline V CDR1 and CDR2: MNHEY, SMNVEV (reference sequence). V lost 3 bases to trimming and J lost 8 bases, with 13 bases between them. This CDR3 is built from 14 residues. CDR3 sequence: CASSFQGPGEKLFF. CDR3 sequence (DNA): TGTGCCAGCAGTTTCCAAGGGCCGGGGGAAAAACTGTTTTTT.

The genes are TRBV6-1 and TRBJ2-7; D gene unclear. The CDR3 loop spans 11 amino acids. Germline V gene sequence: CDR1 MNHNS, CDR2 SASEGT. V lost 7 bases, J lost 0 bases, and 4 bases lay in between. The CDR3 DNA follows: TGTGCCAGCACCAGCTCCTACGAGCAGTACTTC. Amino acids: CASTSSYEQYF.

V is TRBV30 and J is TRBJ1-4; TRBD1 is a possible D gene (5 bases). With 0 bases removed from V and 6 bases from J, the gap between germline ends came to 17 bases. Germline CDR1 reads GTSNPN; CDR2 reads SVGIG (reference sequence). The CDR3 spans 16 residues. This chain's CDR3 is CAWSVPGGREDEKLFF. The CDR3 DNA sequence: TGTGCCTGGAGTGTACCCGGCGGCAGGGAGGATGAAAAACTGTTTTTT.

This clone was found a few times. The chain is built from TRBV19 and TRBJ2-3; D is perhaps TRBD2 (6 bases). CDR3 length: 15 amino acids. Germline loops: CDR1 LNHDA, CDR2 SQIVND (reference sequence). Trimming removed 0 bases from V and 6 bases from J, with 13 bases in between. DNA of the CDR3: TGTGCCAGTAGTATAGACAGCGGGTCAGGGGATACGCAGTATTTT. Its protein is CASSIDSGSGDTQYF. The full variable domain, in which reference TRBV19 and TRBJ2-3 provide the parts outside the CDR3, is DGGITQSPKYLFRKEGQNVTLSCEQNLNHDAMYWYRQDPGQGLRLIYYSQIVNDFQKGDIAEGYSVSREKKESFPLTVTSAQKNPTAFYLCASSIDSGSGDTQYFGPGTRLTVL.

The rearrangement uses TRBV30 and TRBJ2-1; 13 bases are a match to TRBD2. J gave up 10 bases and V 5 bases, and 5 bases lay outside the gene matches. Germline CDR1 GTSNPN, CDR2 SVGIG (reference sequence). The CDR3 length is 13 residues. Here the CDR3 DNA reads TGTGCCTGGCGGACTAGCGGGAGTAGAGAGCAGTTCTTC. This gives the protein CAWRTSGSREQFF. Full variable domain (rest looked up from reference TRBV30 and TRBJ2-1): SQTIHQWPATLVQPVGSPLSLECTVEGTSNPNLYWYRQAAGRGLQLLFYSVGIGQISSEVPQNLSASRPQDRQFILSSKKLLLSDSGFYLCAWRTSGSREQFFGPGTRLTVL.

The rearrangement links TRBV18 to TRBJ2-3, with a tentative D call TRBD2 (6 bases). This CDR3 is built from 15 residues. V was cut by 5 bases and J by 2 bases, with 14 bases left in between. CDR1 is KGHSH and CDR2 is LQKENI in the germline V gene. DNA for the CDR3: TGTGCCAGCTCAAAAGCTAGCGCCTTCACAGATACGCAGTATTTT. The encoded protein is CASSKASAFTDTQYF.

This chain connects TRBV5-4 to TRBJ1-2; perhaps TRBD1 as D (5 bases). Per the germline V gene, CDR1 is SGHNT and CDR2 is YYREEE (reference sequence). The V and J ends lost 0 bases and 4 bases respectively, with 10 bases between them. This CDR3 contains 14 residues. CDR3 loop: CASSLGRVGYGYTF. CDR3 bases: TGTGCCAGCAGCTTGGGCAGGGTAGGCTATGGCTACACCTTC.

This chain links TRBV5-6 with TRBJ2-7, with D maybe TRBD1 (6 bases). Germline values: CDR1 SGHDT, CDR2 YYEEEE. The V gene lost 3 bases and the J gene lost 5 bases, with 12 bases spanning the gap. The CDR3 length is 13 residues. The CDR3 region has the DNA TGTGCCAGCAGCTACGACAGGCTCAACGAGCAGTACTTC. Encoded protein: CASSYDRLNEQYF.

CDR3 nucleotide sequence: TGTGCCAGCTCCTCCTCCGGGGGCTACAATGAGCAGTTCTTC. Amino acids: CASSSSGGYNEQFF. The J gene is TRBJ2-1, the V gene TRBV18, with a tentative D call TRBD2 (6 bases). The germline V and J ends were trimmed by 6 bases and 3 bases, with 12 bases remaining between them. CDR3 size: 14 residues. Per germline, CDR1 KGHSH and CDR2 LQKENI. The full variable domain, completed using reference TRBV18 and TRBJ2-1, is NAGVMQNPRHLVRRRGQEARLRCSPMKGHSHVYWYRQLPEEGLKFMVYLQKENIIDESGMPKERFSAEFPKEGPSILRIQQVVRGDSAAYFCASSSSGGYNEQFFGPGTRLTVL.

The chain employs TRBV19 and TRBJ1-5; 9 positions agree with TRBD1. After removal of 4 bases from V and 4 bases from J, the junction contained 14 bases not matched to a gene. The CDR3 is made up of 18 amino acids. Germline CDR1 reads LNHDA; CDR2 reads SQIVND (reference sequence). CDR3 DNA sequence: TGTGCCAGTAGTACCTCACAGACAGGGGGAGGCCCTAATCAGCCCCAGCATTTT. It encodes CASSTSQTGGGPNQPQHF.

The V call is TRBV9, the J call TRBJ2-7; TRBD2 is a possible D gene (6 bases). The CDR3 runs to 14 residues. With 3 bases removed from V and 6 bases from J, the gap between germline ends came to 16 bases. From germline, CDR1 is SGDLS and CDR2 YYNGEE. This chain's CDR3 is CASSALMEAGEQYF. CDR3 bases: TGTGCCAGCAGCGCCCTAATGGAAGCGGGCGAGCAGTACTTC.

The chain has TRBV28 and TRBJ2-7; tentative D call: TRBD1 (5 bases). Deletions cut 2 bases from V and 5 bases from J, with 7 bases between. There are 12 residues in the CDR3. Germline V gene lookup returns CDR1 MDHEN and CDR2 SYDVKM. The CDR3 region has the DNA TGTGCCAGCAGTTTAGACAGACACGAGCAGTACTTC. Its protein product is CASSLDRHEQYF.

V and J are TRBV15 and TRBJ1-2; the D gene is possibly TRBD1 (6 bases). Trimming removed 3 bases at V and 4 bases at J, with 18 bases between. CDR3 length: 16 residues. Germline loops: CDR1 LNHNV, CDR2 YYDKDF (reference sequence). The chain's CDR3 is CATSREQGYLTYGYTF. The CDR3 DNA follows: TGTGCCACCAGCAGGGAACAGGGTTACCTAACCTATGGCTACACCTTC.

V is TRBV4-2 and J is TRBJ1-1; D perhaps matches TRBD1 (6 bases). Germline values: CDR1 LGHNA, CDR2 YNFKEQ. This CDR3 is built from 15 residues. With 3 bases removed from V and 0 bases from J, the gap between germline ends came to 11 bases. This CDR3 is CASSQQGSMNTEAFF. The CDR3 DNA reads TGTGCCAGCAGCCAGCAGGGGTCCATGAACACTGAAGCTTTCTTT.

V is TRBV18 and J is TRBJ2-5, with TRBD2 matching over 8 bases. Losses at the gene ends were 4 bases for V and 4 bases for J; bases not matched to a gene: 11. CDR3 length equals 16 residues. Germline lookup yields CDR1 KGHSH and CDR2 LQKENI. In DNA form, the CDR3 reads TGTGCCAGCTCACGAATGGACCCCCGGGGGGGAGAGACCCAGTACTTC. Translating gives CASSRMDPRGGETQYF.